The next 5 T cell receptor beta chains were all read from a single sample in a study of T cell responses to AZD1222 COVID-19 vaccine. Produced via immunoSEQ multiplex PCR; TCRdb's table is partial and in-frame only. The sample records 110,000 to 150,000 clones, about 90% being singletons. This specimen was peripheral blood, taken 28 days after the second AZD1222 dose. Source of these receptors: an adult who received the AZD1222 COVID-19 vaccine.

The chain carries TRBV28 and TRBJ2-2; perhaps TRBD2 as D (6 bases). Germline lookup yields CDR1 MDHEN and CDR2 SYDVKM. The CDR3 consists of 12 residues. The CDR3: CAGGENTGELFF. The CDR3 nucleotides are TGTGCAGGAGGGGAGAACACCGGGGAGCTGTTTTTT. The entire variable domain, with the rest obtained from reference TRBV28 and TRBJ2-2, is as follows: DVKVTQSSRYLVKRTGEKVFLECVQDMDHENMFWYRQDPGLGLRLIYFSYDVKMKEKGDIPEGYSVSREKKERFSLILESASTNQTSMYLCAGGENTGELFFGEGSRLTVL.

The chain combines TRBV7-2 with TRBJ1-3, with D unclear. Germline assignment: CDR1 SGHTA and CDR2 FQGNSA. Trimming took 3 bases from V and 0 from J, leaving 9 bases between them. This CDR3 has 15 residues. Here the CDR3 DNA reads TGTGCCAGCAGCTTCGCAGCGAGCTCTGGAAACACCATATATTTT. This sequence encodes CASSFAASSGNTIYF.

This CDR3 reads CASSRPGGLAGDDTQYF. For the CDR3, the DNA is TGTGCCAGCAGCCGCCCAGGCGGGCTAGCGGGAGATGATACGCAGTATTTT. This chain links TRBV7-8 with TRBJ2-3; 10 nucleotides line up with TRBD2. Looked up from germline, CDR1 is SGHVS and CDR2 is FQNEAQ. V gave up 5 bases and J gave up 6 bases; unmatched junction bases: 14. This CDR3 region has 17 residues.

This clone came up a few times. The rearrangement links TRBV7-2 to TRBJ2-7, with D unresolved. Trimming shortened V by 0 bases and J by 3 bases, and 9 bases separated the two germline ends. Germline values: CDR1 SGHTA, CDR2 FQGNSA. The CDR3 covers 14 residues. CDR3 sequence reads: CASSLAPDNYEQYF. The CDR3 DNA is TGTGCCAGCAGCTTAGCCCCAGATAACTACGAGCAGTACTTC.

The V and J genes are TRBV6-4 and TRBJ2-1; D is unclear. V lost 5 bases, J lost 0 bases, and 11 bases lay in between. The CDR3 is made up of 15 amino acids. Germline values: CDR1 MRHNA, CDR2 SNTAGT. The CDR3 region has the DNA TGTGCCAGCAGTACCTACTTTACCTCCTACAATGAGCAGTTCTTC. It codes for CASSTYFTSYNEQFF.